The 13 T cell receptor beta chains below all came from one sample that was sequenced in a study of blood T cell repertoires in COVID-19. Here immunoSEQ multiplex PCR was the method, and the copy in TCRdb shows in-frame clones only, minus some. In the table there are approximately 38,000 clones, around 90% of which are singletons. Sequenced sample: peripheral blood. The receptors shown here come from a human donor in a cohort sampled during active COVID-19.

The chain links TRBV5-1 to TRBJ2-1, with 9 bases fitting TRBD1. The germline V gene has CDR1 SGHRS and CDR2 YFSETQ. Trimming removed 4 bases from V and 7 bases from J; junction bases left unmatched: 9. CDR3 size: 15 residues. The CDR3 reads CASSKYRDRVNEQFF. In DNA, the CDR3 is TGCGCCAGCAGCAAGTACCGGGACAGGGTGAATGAGCAGTTCTTC.

The V call is TRBV28, the J call TRBJ2-1; TRBD2 agrees at 10 bases. With V trimmed by 3 bases and J by 7 bases, 9 bases remained unmatched. Germline V gene data show CDR1 as MDHEN and CDR2 as SYDVKM. The CDR3 is made up of 16 amino acids. The CDR3: CASSLTSGSLFNEQFF. Written as DNA, the CDR3 is TGTGCCAGCAGTTTGACTAGCGGGTCGCTTTTTAATGAGCAGTTCTTC. The full variable domain, in which reference TRBV28 and TRBJ2-1 provide the parts outside the CDR3, is DVKVTQSSRYLVKRTGEKVFLECVQDMDHENMFWYRQDPGLGLRLIYFSYDVKMKEKGDIPEGYSVSREKKERFSLILESASTNQTSMYLCASSLTSGSLFNEQFFGPGTRLTVL.

V usage is TRBV10-2 and J usage is TRBJ2-7; D perhaps matches TRBD2 (5 bases). Trimming took 6 bases from V and 4 from J, leaving 16 bases between them. The CDR3 runs to 14 residues. From germline, CDR1 is WSHSY and CDR2 SAAADI. The CDR3 is CASRDEHRTYEQYF. The CDR3 DNA follows: TGCGCCAGCAGAGACGAGCATCGGACTTACGAGCAGTACTTC.

The chain is built from TRBV29-1 and TRBJ2-7; D is uncertain. CDR3 size: 13 residues. Trimming stripped 3 bases from V and 1 base from J, with 10 bases between. In germline, CDR1 is SQVTM, CDR2 ANQGSEA. The chain's CDR3 is CSVEVAVSYEQYF. The CDR3, as DNA: TGCAGCGTTGAGGTGGCGGTGTCCTACGAGCAGTACTTC.

The CDR3 DNA reads as TGTGCCACCAGTGACGGACATTCATCGGTCTACGAGCAGTACTTC. It codes for CATSDGHSSVYEQYF. This chain links TRBV24-1 with TRBJ2-7; weak D call: TRBD1 (5 bases). Per the germline V gene, CDR1 is KGHDR and CDR2 is SFDVKD. This CDR3 spans 15 amino acids. V shed 4 bases and J shed 3 bases, with 15 bases lying between them.

The rearrangement uses TRBV30 and TRBJ2-7; tentatively, D is TRBD2 (7 bases). Germline CDR1 reads GTSNPN; CDR2 reads SVGIG (reference sequence). The CDR3 is made up of 12 amino acids. V was pared by 0 bases and J by 6 bases, with 9 bases between. CDR3 sequence: CAWSVGGVEQYF. CDR3 sequence (DNA): TGTGCCTGGAGTGTAGGGGGGGTCGAGCAGTACTTC.

This clone came up once. CDR3 nucleotides: TGTGCCAGCTCACCCCTCGGGACTAGCGAGACAGATACGCAGTATTTT. It translates to CASSPLGTSETDTQYF. The V gene is TRBV18, the J gene TRBJ2-3; 10 bases fit TRBD2. Trimming at V came to 3 bases and at J to 3 bases, leaving 6 bases not matched to a gene. CDR3 length: 16 amino acids. Germline V gives CDR1 KGHSH, CDR2 LQKENI.

The DNA of the CDR3 is TGTGCCTGGAGTCCATCTATAGATACGCAGTATTTT. This encodes CAWSPSIDTQYF. The chain uses TRBV30 and TRBJ2-3; no reliable D call. The V gene's germline CDR1 is GTSNPN and CDR2 SVGIG (reference sequence). The CDR3 is 12 residues long. V lost 2 bases to trimming and J lost 5 bases, with 8 bases between them.

The V and J genes are TRBV19 and TRBJ2-3; 10 bases fit TRBD2. The CDR3 is 15 residues long. V lost 7 bases, J lost 1 base, and 5 bases stayed unmatched. CDR1 is LNHDA, CDR2 SQIVND, per germline (reference sequence). The CDR3 DNA follows: TGTGCCAGTACCTTAGCGGGGGGACGCACAGATACGCAGTATTTT. Translated: CASTLAGGRTDTQYF.

The sample holds a few counts of this clone. This chain links TRBV7-9 with TRBJ2-7; 8 bases map to TRBD1. Germline CDR1 reads SEHNR; CDR2 reads FQNEAQ (reference sequence). J gave up 7 bases and V 5 bases, and 10 bases lay outside the gene matches. This CDR3 comprises 14 residues. Here the CDR3 reads CASSLLTGDGEQYF. CDR3 bases: TGTGCCAGCAGCCTCCTGACAGGGGATGGGGAGCAGTACTTC.

The chain links TRBV19 to TRBJ2-1, with 9 bases matching TRBD2. The V segment lost 1 base and the J segment 4 bases; nucleotides outside the gene matches: 8. This CDR3 has 17 amino acids. CDR1 and CDR2 from the germline V gene are LNHDA and SQIVND (reference sequence). CDR3 in amino acids: CASSIGGGLASYNEQFF. The CDR3 DNA reads TGTGCCAGTAGTATAGGAGGGGGACTAGCAAGTTACAATGAGCAGTTCTTC. The full variable domain, its missing parts supplied by reference TRBV19 and TRBJ2-1, is DGGITQSPKYLFRKEGQNVTLSCEQNLNHDAMYWYRQDPGQGLRLIYYSQIVNDFQKGDIAEGYSVSREKKESFPLTVTSAQKNPTAFYLCASSIGGGLASYNEQFFGPGTRLTVL.

The V and J genes are TRBV7-3 and TRBJ2-3; TRBD2 matches 12 bases. Germline CDR1 is SGHTA and CDR2 is FQGTGA. The CDR3 sequence is 16 residues long. V lost 4 bases to trimming and J lost 6 bases; unmatched junction nucleotides: 8. CDR3: CASSSTSGSGGDTQYF. In DNA form, the CDR3 reads TGTGCCAGCAGCTCGACTAGCGGGAGTGGTGGTGATACGCAGTATTTT.

Concerning this clone itself: Other nucleotide sequences from this sample produce the same CDR3. The V call is TRBV18, the J call TRBJ1-1; 7 bases align to TRBD1. Germline V CDR1 and CDR2: KGHSH, LQKENI. The CDR3 sequence is 13 residues long. Trimming removed 4 bases from V and 5 bases from J; junction bases left unmatched: 4. CDR3 coding DNA: TGTGCCAGCTCACAGGGGGCCGGAACTGAAGCTTTCTTT. This sequence encodes CASSQGAGTEAFF.